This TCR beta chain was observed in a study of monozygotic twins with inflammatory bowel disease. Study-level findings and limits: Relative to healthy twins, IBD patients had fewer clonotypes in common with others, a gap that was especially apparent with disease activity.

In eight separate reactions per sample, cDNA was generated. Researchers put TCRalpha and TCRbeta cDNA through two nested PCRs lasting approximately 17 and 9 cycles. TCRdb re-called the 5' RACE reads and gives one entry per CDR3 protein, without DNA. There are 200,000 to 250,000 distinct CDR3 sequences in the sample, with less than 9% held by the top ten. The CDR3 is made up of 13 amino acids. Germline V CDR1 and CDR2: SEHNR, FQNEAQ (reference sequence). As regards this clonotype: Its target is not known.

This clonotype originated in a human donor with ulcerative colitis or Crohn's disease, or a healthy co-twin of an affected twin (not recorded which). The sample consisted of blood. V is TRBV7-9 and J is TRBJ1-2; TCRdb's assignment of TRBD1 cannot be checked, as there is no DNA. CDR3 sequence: CASSLEGAHGYTF.